What follows is one TCR beta chain and its context. In the authors' methods: Amplification from reference gene primers served as the basis for estimated nucleated cell counts. Using immunoSEQ multiplex PCR, the repertoire was profiled, and TCRdb retains in-frame clones only, with some absent. The DNA was the basis for D and trimming; V, J and clone size are from that table. Of about 150,000 clones in the sample, 80% are singletons; the top ten hold around 0.62%. The CDR3 extends over 13 amino acids. Deletions cut 1 base from V and 8 bases from J, with 11 bases between. Germline V lookup: CDR1 MGHDK, CDR2 SYGVNS. The data derive from a study of blood T cell repertoires in COVID-19. Study-level background: The samples span acute and convalescent COVID-19 from the United States, Italy and Spain. The analysed material was cDNA or gDNA that came from T cells, B-cell-depleted T cells, or PBMCs.

The chain joins TRBV25-1 to TRBJ1-2; D not certain. This clonotype was obtained from a man aged 55 to 69 with acute or convalescent COVID-19. The sample consisted of peripheral blood. Here the CDR3 DNA reads TGTGCCAGCAGTGAATTTGAGACTAAGGGCTACACCTTC. Amino acid sequence: CASSEFETKGYTF.